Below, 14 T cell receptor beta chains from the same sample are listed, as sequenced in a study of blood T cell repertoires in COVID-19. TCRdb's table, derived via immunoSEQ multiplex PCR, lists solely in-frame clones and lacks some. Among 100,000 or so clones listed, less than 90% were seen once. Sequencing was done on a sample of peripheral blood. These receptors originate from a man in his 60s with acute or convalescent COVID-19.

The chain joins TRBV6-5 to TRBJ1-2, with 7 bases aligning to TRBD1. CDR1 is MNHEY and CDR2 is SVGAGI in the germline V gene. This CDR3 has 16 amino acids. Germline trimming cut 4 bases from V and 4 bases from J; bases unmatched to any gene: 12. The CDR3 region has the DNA TGTGCCAGCAGTTTATCAGGGACAGCAGATCCCTATGGCTACACCTTC. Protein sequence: CASSLSGTADPYGYTF.

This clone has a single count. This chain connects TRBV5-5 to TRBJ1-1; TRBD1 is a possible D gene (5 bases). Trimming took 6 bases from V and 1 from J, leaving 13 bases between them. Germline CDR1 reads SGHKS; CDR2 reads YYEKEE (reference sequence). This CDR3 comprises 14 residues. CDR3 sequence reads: CASTRGPTNTEAFF. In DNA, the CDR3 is TGTGCCAGCACAAGGGGTCCGACGAACACTGAAGCTTTCTTT.

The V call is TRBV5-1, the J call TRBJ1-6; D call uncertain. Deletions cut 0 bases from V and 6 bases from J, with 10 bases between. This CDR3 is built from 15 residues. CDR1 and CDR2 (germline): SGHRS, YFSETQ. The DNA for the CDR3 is TGCGCCAGCAGCTTGGATGGCAGGCCTAATTCACCCCTCCACTTT. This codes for CASSLDGRPNSPLHF.

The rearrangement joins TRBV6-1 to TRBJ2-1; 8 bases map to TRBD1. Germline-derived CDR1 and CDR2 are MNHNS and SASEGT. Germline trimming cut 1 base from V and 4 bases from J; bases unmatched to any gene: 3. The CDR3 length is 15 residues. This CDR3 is CASSEGGQGYNEQFF. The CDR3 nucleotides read TGTGCCAGCAGTGAAGGTGGACAGGGATACAATGAGCAGTTCTTC.

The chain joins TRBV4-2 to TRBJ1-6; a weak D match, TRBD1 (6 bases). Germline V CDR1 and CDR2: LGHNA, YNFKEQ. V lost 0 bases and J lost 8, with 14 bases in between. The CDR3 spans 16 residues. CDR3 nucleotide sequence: TGTGCCAGCAGCCAAGAGGGAGAAGGGGGACATTCACCCCTCCACTTT. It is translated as CASSQEGEGGHSPLHF.

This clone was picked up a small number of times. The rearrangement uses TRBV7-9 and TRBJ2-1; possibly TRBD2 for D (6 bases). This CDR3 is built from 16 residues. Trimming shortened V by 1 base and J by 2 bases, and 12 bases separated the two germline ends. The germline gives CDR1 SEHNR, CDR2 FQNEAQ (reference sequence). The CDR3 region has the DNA TGTGCCAGCAGCTTAGAGGCGGGGTGGACCTACAATGAGCAGTTCTTC. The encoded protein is CASSLEAGWTYNEQFF.

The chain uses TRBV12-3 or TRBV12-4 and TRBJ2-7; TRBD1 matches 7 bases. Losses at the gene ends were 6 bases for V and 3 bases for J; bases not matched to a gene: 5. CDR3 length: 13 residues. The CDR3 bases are TGTGCCAGCAGGAGGACAGGACTCTACGAGCAGTACTTC. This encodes CASRRTGLYEQYF.

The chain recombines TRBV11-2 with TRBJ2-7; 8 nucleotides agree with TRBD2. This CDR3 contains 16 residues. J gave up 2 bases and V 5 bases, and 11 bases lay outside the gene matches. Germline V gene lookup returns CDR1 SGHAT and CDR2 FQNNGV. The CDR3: CASSDYRGGFTYEQYF. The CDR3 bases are TGTGCCAGCAGCGACTACCGCGGGGGGTTCACCTACGAGCAGTACTTC.

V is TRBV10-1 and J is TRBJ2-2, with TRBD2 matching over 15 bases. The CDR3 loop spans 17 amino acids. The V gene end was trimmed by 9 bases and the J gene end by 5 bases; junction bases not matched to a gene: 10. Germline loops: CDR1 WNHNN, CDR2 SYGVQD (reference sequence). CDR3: CARPPGTSGRWTGELFF. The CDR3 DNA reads TGCGCCAGACCCCCCGGGACTAGCGGGAGGTGGACCGGGGAGCTGTTTTTT.

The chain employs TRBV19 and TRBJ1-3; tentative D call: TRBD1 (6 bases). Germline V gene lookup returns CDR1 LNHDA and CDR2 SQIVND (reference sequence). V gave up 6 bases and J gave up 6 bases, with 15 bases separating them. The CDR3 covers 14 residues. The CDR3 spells CASRPGNRENTIYF. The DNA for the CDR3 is TGTGCCAGTAGGCCAGGGAACAGGGAAAACACCATATATTTT. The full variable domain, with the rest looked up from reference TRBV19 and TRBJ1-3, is DGGITQSPKYLFRKEGQNVTLSCEQNLNHDAMYWYRQDPGQGLRLIYYSQIVNDFQKGDIAEGYSVSREKKESFPLTVTSAQKNPTAFYLCASRPGNRENTIYFGEGSWLTVV.

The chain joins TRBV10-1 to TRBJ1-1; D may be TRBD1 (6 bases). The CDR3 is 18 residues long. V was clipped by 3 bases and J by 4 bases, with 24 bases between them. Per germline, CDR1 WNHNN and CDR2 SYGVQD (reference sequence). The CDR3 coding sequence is TGCGCCAGCAGTGACAACCGCAATGGGGGGGCCAGGAGCACTGAAGCTTTCTTT. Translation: CASSDNRNGGARSTEAFF.

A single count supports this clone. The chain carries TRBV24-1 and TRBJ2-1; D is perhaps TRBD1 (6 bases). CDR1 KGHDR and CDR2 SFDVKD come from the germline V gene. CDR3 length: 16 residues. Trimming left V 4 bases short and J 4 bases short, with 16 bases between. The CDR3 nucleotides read TGTGCCACCAGTGAACATATCAGGGGAAAGTACAATGAGCAGTTCTTC. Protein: CATSEHIRGKYNEQFF.

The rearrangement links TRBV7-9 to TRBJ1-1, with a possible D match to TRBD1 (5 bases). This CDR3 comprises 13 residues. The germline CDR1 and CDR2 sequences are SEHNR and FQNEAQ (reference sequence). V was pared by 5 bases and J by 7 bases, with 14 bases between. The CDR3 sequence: CASSHQGANEAFF. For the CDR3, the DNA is TGTGCCAGCAGCCACCAGGGCGCCAATGAAGCTTTCTTT.

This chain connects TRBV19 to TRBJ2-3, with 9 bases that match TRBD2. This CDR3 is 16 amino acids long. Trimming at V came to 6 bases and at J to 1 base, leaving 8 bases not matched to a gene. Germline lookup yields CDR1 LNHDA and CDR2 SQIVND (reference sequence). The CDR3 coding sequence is TGTGCCAGTAGCCTAATCCGGACTAGCGGCACAGATACGCAGTATTTT. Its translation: CASSLIRTSGTDTQYF.